These 6 T cell receptor beta chains were sequenced from one sample in a study of T cell repertoires in cytomegalovirus infection. TCRdb redid the calling of the reads with MiXCR, one entry per CDR3 protein. Among about 450,000 distinct CDR3 sequences listed, 25% to 40% were seen once. Material: PBMCs. Every receptor here comes from a human donor in good health (CMV status not recorded). Some clones in this sample may be carry-over from other donors' samples.

The V gene is TRBV6-8, the J gene TRBJ2-5; D unresolved. The CDR3 is made up of 16 amino acids. The ends were cut back, 2 bases at V and 4 bases at J, with 17 bases in the middle. The germline gives CDR1 MNHGY, CDR2 SAAAGT. The CDR3 loop reads CASSYLTPILSETQYF. In nucleotides, the CDR3 is TGTGCCAGCAGTTACCTGACCCCCATTCTGTCAGAGACCCAGTACTTC.

The chain combines TRBV19 with TRBJ2-7; 11 bases are shared with TRBD2. V was clipped by 5 bases and J by 2 bases; unmatched bases: 8. The germline CDR1 and CDR2 sequences are LNHDA and SQIVND (reference sequence). The CDR3 covers 16 residues. CDR3 coding DNA: TGTGCCAGTAGTTGCCCCGGGACTAGCGGCACCTACGAGCAGTACTTC. This encodes CASSCPGTSGTYEQYF.

This clonotype has only a few counts. The CDR3 coding sequence is TGCGCCAGCAGCCAAGCCGACAGCAACTATGGCTACACCTTC. Its protein product is CASSQADSNYGYTF. The rearrangement links TRBV4-3 to TRBJ1-2; D is possibly TRBD1 (5 bases). The CDR3 totals 14 residues. Trimming took off 1 base at V and 2 bases at J, with 8 bases between the two ends. Germline V lookup: CDR1 LGHNA, CDR2 YSLEER.

This clonotype was observed a few times. This chain joins TRBV2 and TRBJ2-3, with TRBD1 as a possible D gene (5 bases). The CDR3 contains 14 residues. Looked up from germline, CDR1 is SNHLY and CDR2 is FYNNEI. V lost 6 bases and J lost 2, with 12 bases in between. CDR3 nucleotides: TGTGCCAGCAGCCCCGACAGTTACACAGATACGCAGTATTTT. Translation: CASSPDSYTDTQYF.

This clonotype was detected only a few times. The genes are TRBV19 and TRBJ1-2; D not certain. The length of the CDR3 is 15 residues. V dropped 0 bases and J dropped 6 bases, with 14 bases sitting between them. Germline V gene sequence: CDR1 LNHDA, CDR2 SQIVND (reference sequence). CDR3 sequence: CASSIDKTGFNGYTF. The CDR3 DNA sequence: TGTGCCAGTAGTATAGATAAAACGGGCTTTAATGGCTACACCTTC.

The V and J genes are TRBV2 and TRBJ1-2; D is ambiguous. CDR3 length: 13 residues. Germline V gene lookup returns CDR1 SNHLY and CDR2 FYNNEI. V lost 7 bases and J lost 4, with 13 bases in between. The CDR3 loop is CASNSREGYGYTF. The CDR3 nucleotides are TGTGCCAGCAACAGTCGGGAGGGCTATGGCTACACCTTC.